This T cell receptor beta chain was identified in a study of cytomegalovirus exposure and HLA in healthy donors. Study outcomes and limitations: It was only CMV serostatus that was available as immune exposure information.

As to this clone: What it recognizes is unknown.

Primers: 60 Vbeta forward and 13 Jbeta reverse. Method: immunoSEQ multiplex PCR; TCRdb's copy keeps in-frame clones and lacks some. The sample contains about 15,000 clones, roughly 60% of which appear only once. This CDR3 has 15 amino acids. J was trimmed by 1 base and V by 5 bases; bases with no gene match: 7. Germline V lookup: CDR1 MDHEN, CDR2 SYDVKM. The clonotype comes from a woman aged 45 to 65 in good health and CMV-seropositive. The chain links TRBV28 to TRBJ1-1; 7 positions match TRBD1. The material sequenced was PBMCs. This CDR3 is CASSATGEGNTEAFF. CDR3 DNA: TGTGCCAGCAGTGCTACAGGGGAAGGGAACACTGAAGCTTTCTTT.